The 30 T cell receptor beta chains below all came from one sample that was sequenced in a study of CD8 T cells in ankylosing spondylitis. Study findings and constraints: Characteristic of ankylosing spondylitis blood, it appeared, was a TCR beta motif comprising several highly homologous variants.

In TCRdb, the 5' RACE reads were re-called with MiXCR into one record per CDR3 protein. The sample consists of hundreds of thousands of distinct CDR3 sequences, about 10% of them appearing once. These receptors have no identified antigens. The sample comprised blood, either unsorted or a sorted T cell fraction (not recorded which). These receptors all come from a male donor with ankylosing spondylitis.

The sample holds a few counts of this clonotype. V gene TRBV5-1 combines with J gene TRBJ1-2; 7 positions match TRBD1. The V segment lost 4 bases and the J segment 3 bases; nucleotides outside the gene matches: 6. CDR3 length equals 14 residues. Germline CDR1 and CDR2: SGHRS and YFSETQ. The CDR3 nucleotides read TGCGCCAGCAGCACGGGACAGACGGACTATGGCTACACCTTC. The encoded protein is CASSTGQTDYGYTF.

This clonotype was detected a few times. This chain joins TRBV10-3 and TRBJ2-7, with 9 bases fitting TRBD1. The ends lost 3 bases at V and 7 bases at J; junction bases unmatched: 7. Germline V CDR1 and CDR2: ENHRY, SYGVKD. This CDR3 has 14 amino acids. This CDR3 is CAISEGQGTGEQYF. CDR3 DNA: TGTGCCATCAGTGAAGGACAGGGGACGGGGGAGCAGTACTTC.

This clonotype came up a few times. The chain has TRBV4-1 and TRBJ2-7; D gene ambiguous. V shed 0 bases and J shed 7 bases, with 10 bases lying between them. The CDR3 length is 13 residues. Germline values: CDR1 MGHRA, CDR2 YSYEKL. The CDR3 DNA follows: TGCGCCAGCAGCCAAGAACTCCGTCGGGAGCAGTACTTC. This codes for CASSQELRREQYF.

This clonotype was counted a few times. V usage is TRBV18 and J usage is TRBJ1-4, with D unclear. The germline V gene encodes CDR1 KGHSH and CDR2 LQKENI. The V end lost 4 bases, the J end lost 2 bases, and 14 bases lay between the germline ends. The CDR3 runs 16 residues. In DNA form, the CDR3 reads TGTGCCAGCTCACGTAGCAGACCGTCTACTAATGAAAAACTGTTTTTT. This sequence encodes CASSRSRPSTNEKLFF.

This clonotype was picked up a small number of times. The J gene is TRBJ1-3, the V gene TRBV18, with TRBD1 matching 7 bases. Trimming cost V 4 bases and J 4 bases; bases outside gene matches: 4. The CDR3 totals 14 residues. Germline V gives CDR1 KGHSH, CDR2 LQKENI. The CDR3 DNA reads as TGTGCCAGCTCACGACAGGGTCCCGGAAACACCATATATTTT. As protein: CASSRQGPGNTIYF.

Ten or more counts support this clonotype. CDR3 in amino acids: CASRLVGDQETQYF. CDR3 DNA sequence: TGCGCCAGCAGACTGGTAGGGGACCAAGAGACCCAGTACTTC. This chain joins TRBV5-1 and TRBJ2-5; the D gene is possibly TRBD1 (5 bases). CDR1 and CDR2 (germline): SGHRS, YFSETQ. The CDR3 covers 14 residues. The V gene lost 5 bases and the J gene lost 0 bases, with 11 bases spanning the gap.

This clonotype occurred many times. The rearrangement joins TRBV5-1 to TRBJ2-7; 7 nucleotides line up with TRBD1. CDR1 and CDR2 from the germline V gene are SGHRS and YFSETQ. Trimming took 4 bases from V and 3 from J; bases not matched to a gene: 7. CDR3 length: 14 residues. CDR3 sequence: CASSRGQSDYEQYF. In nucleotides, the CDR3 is TGCGCCAGCAGCCGGGGACAGTCGGACTACGAGCAGTACTTC. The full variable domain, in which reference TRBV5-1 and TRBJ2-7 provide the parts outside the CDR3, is KAGVTQTPRYLIKTRGQQVTLSCSPISGHRSVSWYQQTPGQGLQFLFEYFSETQRNKGNFPGRFSGRQFSNSRSEMNVSTLELGDSALYLCASSRGQSDYEQYFGPGTRLTVT.

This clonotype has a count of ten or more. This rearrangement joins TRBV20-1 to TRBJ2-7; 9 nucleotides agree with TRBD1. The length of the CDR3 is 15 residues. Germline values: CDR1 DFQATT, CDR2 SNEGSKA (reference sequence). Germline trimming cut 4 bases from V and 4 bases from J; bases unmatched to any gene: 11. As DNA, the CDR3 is TGCAGTGCTAATTACCCGGGACAGGGCTTATACGAGCAGTACTTC. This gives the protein CSANYPGQGLYEQYF.

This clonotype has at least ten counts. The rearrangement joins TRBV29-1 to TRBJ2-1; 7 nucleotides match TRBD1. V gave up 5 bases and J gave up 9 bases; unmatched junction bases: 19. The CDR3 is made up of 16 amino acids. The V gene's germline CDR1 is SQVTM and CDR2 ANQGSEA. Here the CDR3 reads CSVSGLVDRAIPEQFF. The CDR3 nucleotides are TGCAGCGTTTCCGGATTAGTCGACAGGGCGATCCCTGAGCAGTTCTTC.

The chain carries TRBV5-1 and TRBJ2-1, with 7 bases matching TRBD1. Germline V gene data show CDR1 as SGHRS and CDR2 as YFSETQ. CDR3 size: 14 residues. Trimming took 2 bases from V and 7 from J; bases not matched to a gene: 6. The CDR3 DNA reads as TGCGCCAGCAGCTTTAGGGGGCAAGAGAATGAGCAGTTCTTC. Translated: CASSFRGQENEQFF.

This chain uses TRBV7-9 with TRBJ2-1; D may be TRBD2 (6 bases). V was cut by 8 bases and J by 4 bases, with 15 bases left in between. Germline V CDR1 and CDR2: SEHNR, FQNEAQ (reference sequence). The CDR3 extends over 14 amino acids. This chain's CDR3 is CASLGSGTYNEQFF. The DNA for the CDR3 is TGTGCCAGCCTGGGATCCGGGACTTACAATGAGCAGTTCTTC. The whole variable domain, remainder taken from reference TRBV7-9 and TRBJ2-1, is DTGVSQNPRHKITKRGQNVTFRCDPISEHNRLYWYRQTLGQGPEFLTYFQNEAQLEKSRLLSDRFSAERPKGSFSTLEIQRTEQGDSAMYLCASLGSGTYNEQFFGPGTRLTVL.

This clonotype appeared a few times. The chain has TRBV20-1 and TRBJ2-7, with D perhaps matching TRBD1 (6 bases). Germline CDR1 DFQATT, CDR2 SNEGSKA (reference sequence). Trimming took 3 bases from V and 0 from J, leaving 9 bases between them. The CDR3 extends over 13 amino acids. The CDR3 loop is CSASQGLSYEQYF. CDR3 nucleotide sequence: TGCAGTGCTAGTCAGGGGCTCTCCTACGAGCAGTACTTC.

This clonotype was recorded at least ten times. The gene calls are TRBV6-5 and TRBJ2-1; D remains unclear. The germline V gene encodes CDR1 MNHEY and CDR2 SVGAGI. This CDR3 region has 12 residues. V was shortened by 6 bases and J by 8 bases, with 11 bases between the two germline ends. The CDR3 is CASSRSLYEQFF. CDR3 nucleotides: TGTGCCAGCAGCCGCTCCCTCTATGAGCAGTTCTTC.

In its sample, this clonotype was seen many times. This CDR3 reads CASSLVVGYEQYF. The CDR3, as DNA: TGTGCCAGCAGCTTAGTAGTGGGCTACGAGCAGTACTTC. J is TRBJ2-7 and V is TRBV7-2; D unclear. Germline assignment: CDR1 SGHTA and CDR2 FQGNSA. Trimming took 1 base from V and 3 from J, leaving 7 bases between them. The CDR3 covers 13 residues. Looking up the rest from reference TRBV7-2 and TRBJ2-7 gives the full variable domain: GAGVSQSPSNKVTEKGKDVELRCDPISGHTALYWYRQSLGQGLEFLIYFQGNSAPDKSGLPSDRFSAERTGGSVSTLTIQRTQQEDSAVYLCASSLVVGYEQYFGPGTRLTVT.

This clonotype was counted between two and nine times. This chain's CDR3 is CASSQDPRDPEAFF. In DNA, the CDR3 is TGCGCCAGCAGCCAAGATCCGCGCGACCCTGAAGCTTTCTTT. This chain joins TRBV4-3 and TRBJ1-1; D is uncertain. With 0 bases removed from V and 6 bases from J, the gap between germline ends came to 11 bases. CDR1 LGHNA and CDR2 YSLEER come from the germline V gene. The CDR3 has 14 residues.

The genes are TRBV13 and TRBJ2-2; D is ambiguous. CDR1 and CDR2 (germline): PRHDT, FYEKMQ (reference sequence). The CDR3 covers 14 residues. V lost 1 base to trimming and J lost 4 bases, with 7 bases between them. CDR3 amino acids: CASSLEPGTGELFF. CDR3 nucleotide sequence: TGTGCCAGCAGCTTAGAGCCAGGCACCGGGGAGCTGTTTTTT. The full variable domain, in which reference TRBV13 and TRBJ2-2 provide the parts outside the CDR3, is AAGVIQSPRHLIKEKRETATLKCYPIPRHDTVYWYQQGPGQDPQFLISFYEKMQSDKGSIPDRFSAQQFSDYHSELNMSSLELGDSALYFCASSLEPGTGELFFGEGSRLTVL.

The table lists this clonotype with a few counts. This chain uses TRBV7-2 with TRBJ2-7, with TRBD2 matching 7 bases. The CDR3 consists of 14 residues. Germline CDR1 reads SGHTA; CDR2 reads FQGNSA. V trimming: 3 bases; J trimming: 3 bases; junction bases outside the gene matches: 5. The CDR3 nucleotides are TGTGCCAGCAGCTTGGGTAGCGGGTTCTACGAGCAGTACTTC. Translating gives CASSLGSGFYEQYF.

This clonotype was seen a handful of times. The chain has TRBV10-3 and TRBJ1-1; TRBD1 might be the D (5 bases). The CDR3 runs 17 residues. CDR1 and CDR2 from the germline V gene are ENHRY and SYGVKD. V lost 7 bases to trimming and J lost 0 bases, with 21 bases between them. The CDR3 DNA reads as TGTGCCATCACGTCTAGAACCCTACAGGAGATGAACACTGAAGCTTTCTTT. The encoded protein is CAITSRTLQEMNTEAFF.

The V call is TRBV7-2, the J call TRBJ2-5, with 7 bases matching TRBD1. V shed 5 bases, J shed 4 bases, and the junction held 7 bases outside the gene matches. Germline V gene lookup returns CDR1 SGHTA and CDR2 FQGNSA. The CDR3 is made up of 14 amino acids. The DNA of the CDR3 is TGTGCCAGCAGCCGCACAGGGGACCTAGAGACCCAGTACTTC. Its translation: CASSRTGDLETQYF.

DNA for the CDR3: TGTGCCACCAGTGAAGAGGGGGTGGGGGAGCAGTTCTTC. Encoded protein: CATSEEGVGEQFF. This chain connects TRBV24-1 to TRBJ2-1; tentatively, D is TRBD1 (6 bases). The CDR3 length is 13 residues. Looked up from germline, CDR1 is KGHDR and CDR2 is SFDVKD. V lost 4 bases and J lost 10, with 13 bases in between.

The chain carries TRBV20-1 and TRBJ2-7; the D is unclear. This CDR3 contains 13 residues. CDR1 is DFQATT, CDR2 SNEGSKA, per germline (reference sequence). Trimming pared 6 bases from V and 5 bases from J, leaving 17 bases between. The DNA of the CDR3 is TGCAGTGCCAGCAACCCCGGGCCTCACGAGCAGTACTTC. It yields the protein CSASNPGPHEQYF.

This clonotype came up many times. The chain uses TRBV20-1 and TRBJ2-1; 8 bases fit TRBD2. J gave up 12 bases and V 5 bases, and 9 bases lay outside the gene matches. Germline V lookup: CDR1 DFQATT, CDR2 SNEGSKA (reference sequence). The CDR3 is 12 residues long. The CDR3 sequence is CSARLAGRPQFF. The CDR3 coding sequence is TGCAGTGCTCGGCTAGCGGGCCGGCCGCAGTTCTTC.

Here the CDR3 reads CATSRARGVGSGNEQFF. CDR3 in DNA: TGTGCCACCAGCAGAGCTCGGGGGGTGGGAAGTGGGAATGAGCAGTTCTTC. This chain links TRBV15 with TRBJ2-1; 7 bases map to TRBD2. Germline CDR1 is LNHNV and CDR2 is YYDKDF (reference sequence). V was clipped by 1 base and J by 7 bases; unmatched bases: 13. The CDR3 has 17 residues.

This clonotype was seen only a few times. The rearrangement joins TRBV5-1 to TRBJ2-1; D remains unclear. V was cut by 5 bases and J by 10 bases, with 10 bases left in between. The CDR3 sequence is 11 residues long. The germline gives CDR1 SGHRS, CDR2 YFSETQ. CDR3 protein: CASRSDSEQFF. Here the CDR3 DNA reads TGCGCCAGCAGATCCGACTCGGAGCAGTTCTTC.

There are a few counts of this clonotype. CDR3 sequence reads: CASSQDSRIYGYTF. The CDR3 bases are TGCGCCAGCAGCCAAGATTCCCGGATCTATGGCTACACCTTC. J is TRBJ1-2 and V is TRBV4-3; D call uncertain. V was shortened by 0 bases and J by 4 bases, with 9 bases between the two germline ends. CDR1 is LGHNA, CDR2 YSLEER, per germline. The CDR3 extends over 14 amino acids.

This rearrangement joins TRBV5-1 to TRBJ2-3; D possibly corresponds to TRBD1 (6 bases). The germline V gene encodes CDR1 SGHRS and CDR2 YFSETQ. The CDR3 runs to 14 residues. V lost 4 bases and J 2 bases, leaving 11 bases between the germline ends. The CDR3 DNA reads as TGCGCCAGCAGCACCAGGGGTTACACAGATACGCAGTATTTT. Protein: CASSTRGYTDTQYF.

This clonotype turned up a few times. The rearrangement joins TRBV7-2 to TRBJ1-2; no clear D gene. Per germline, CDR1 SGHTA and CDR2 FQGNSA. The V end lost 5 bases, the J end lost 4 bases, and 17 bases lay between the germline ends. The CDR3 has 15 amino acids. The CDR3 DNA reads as TGTGCCAGCAGCCCTCGGACCACCATCTCCTATGGCTACACCTTC. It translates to CASSPRTTISYGYTF.

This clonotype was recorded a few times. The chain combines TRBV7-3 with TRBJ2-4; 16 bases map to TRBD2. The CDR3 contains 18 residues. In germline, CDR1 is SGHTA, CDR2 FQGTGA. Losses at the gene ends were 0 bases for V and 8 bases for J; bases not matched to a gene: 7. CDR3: CASSLTGLAGGGRDIQYF. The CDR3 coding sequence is TGTGCCAGCAGCTTAACGGGACTAGCGGGAGGGGGTAGAGACATTCAGTACTTC.

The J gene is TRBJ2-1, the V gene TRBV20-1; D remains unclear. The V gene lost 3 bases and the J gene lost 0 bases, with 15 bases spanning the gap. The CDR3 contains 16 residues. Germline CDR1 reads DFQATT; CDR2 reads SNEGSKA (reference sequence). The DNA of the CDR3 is TGCAGTGCTAGCTTGCCGGGTTGGGTCTCCTACAATGAGCAGTTCTTC. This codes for CSASLPGWVSYNEQFF.

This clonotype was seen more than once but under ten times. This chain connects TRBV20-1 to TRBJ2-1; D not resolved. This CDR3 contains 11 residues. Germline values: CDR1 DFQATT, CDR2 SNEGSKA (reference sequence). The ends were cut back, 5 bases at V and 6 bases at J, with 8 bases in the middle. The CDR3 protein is CSASSPNEQFF. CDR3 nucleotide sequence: TGCAGTGCTTCAAGTCCCAATGAGCAGTTCTTC.